The source of this TCR beta chain is a study of OX40 agonist ivuxolimab in advanced cancers. As for the study in general: Dose-escalation patients had hepatocellular carcinoma, melanoma, renal cell or head and neck cancer. General study findings and limits: Expanded peripheral T cells had an undetermined antigen specificity. Low normalized T-cell clonal expansion also characterized some of the nonresponders. Clonal expansion in partial responders at 0.1-3.0 mg/kg ranked among the lowest.

The CDR3 covers 16 residues. Germline V lookup: CDR1 SEHNR, CDR2 FQNEAQ (reference sequence). The repertoire was sequenced with immunoSEQ multiplex PCR; TCRdb's copy has only in-frame clones and lacks some. The repertoire holds around 35,000 clones, with around 80% as singletons. This clone has more than one count but fewer than ten. Its antigen is unidentified. At one of its ends the junction is not consistent with the germline gene, which may arise from a read error. The sequences come from CD4+ or CD8+ T cells sorted from blood, collected in a trial of the OX40 agonist ivuxolimab. The sequence was collected from an adult with an advanced solid tumor such as melanoma, head and neck, liver or kidney cancer. The rearrangement links TRBV7-9 to TRBJ2-7, with a possible D match to TRBD2 (5 bases). The CDR3 coding sequence is TGTGCCAGCAGCTTCGGGCGGACCCATCCCACTAGAGGTATCGAGTTC. It yields the protein CASSFGRTHPTRGIEF.